This TCR beta chain was captured in a study of blood T cell repertoires in COVID-19. Study-wide context: In each case, the material was cDNA or gDNA derived from T cells, B-cell-depleted T cells, or PBMCs.

The Seattle site enrolled patients during active infection and followed them longitudinally. Germline V gives CDR1 SGHRS, CDR2 YFSETQ. After removal of 3 bases from V and 5 bases from J, the junction contained 16 bases not matched to a gene. The CDR3 contains 17 residues. Per the original methods: For nucleated cells, counts were estimated from reference gene primer amplification. Using immunoSEQ multiplex PCR, the repertoire was profiled, and TCRdb retains in-frame clones only, with some absent. From that table come the V and J calls and clone size; the DNA was used to work out D and trimming. Among about 57,000 clones listed, approximately 86% were seen once.

The clonotype originates from a woman aged 80 or over with COVID-19, enrolled during active disease. The V call is TRBV5-1, the J call TRBJ2-5; the match to TRBD1 covers 7 bases. Material for sequencing was peripheral blood. CDR3 in DNA: TGCGCCAGCAGCTCTGGGAGACTGACAGGGATTACGGAGACCCAGTACTTC. Translated: CASSSGRLTGITETQYF.